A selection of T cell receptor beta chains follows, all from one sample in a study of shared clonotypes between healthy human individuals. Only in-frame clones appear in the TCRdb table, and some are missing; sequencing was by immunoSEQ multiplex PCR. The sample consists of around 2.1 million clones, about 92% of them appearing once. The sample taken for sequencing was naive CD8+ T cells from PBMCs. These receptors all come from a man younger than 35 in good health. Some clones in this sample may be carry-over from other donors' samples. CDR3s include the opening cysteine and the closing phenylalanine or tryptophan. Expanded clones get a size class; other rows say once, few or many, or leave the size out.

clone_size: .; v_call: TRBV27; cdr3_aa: CASSRGTSGRYNEQFF
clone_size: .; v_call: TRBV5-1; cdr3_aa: CASSLVPAGAPYEQYF
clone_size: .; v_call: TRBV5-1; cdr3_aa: CASSSPRGEVAGYQETQYF
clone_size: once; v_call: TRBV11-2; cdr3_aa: CASSLDRGSYEQYF
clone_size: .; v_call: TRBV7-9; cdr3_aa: CASSSTRDKAGYGYTF
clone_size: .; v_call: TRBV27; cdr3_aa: CASSLQREGLTGELFF
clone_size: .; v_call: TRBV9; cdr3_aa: CASSVNTLYGYTF
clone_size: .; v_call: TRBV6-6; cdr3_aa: CASSYSGDRSNQPQHF
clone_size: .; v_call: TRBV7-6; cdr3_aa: CASSLGWIGGESSYNEQFF
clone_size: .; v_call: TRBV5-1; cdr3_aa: CASSLGEGLNHNEQFF
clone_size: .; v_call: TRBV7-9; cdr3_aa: CASSLDTHPTGPKQYF
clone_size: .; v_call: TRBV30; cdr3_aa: CAWTRGIQTNEKLFF
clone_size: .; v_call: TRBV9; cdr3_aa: CASSVASGGLNEQFF
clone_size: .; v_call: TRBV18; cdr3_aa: CASSPTGPTNTEAFF
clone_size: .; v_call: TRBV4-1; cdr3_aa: CASSQESRGSWEQYF
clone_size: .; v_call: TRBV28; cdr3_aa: CASRSTGTGTYEQYF
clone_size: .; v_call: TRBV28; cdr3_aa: CASSLGVPVSPYSNQPQHF
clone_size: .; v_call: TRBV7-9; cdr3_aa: CASRGGSTDTQYF
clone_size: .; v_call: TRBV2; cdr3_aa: CASSGLAGAYNEQFF
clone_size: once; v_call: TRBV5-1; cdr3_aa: CASSRRRAEGTDTQYF
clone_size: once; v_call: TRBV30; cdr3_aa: CAWSFMGVPPERNTIYF
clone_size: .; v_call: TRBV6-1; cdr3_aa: CASSELEVNYEQYF
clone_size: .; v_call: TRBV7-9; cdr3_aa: CASSARLAGGVDEQFF
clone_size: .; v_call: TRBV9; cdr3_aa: CASSVGGFPVEKLFF
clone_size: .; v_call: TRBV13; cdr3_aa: CASSFGRGYNRETQYF
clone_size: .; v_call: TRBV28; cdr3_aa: CASSLSGQGASEQYF
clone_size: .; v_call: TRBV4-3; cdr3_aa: CASSQDWEGRETQYF
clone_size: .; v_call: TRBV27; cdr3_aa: CASSSPSGLAGRTDTQYF
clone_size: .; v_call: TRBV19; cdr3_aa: CASSITVRDANEQFF
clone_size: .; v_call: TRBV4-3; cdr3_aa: CASRPHRLAENNEQFF
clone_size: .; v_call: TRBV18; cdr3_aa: CASSPLGGLATEAFF
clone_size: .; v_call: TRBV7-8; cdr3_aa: CASSLVSQGWGNQPQHF
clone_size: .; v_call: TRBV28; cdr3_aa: CASTPGHQGDEQFF
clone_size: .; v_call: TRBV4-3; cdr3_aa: CASSQEPSGSRYNEQFF
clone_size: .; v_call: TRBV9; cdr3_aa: CASSPGLAGYEQYF
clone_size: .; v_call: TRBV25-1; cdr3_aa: CASSAPGGGRGSYEQYF
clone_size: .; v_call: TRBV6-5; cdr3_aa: CASSTRGSADTQYF
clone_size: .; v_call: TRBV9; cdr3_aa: CASSVVDSGSGPYNEQFF
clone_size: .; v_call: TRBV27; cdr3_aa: CASSLGRRGGNQPQHF
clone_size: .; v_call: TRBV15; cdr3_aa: CATSRAGGRGDQPQHF
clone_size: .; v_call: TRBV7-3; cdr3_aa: CASRPTDSAGANVLTF